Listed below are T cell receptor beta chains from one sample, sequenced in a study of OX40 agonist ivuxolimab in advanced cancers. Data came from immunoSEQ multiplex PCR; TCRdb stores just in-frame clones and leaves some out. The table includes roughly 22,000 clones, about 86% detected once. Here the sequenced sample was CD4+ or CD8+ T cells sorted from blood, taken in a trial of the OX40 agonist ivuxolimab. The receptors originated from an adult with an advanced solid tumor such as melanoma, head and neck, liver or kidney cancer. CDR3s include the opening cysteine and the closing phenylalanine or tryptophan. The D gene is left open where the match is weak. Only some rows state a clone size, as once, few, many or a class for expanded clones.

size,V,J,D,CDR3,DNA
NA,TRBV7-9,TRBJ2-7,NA,CASLGRVSGSSYEQYF,TGTGCCAGCCTAGGACGGGTCAGCGGAAGTAGTTACGAGCAGTACTTC
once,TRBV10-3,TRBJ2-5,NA,CAISDEGGQETQYF,TGTGCCATCAGTGACGAAGGTGGGCAAGAGACCCAGTACTTC
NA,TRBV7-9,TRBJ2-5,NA,CASQGRETQYF,TGTGCCAGCCAGGGTCGGGAGACCCAGTACTTC
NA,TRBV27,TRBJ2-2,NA,CASSLSRSGAGTGELFF,TGTGCCAGCAGTTTATCGAGGAGCGGTGCTGGCACCGGGGAGCTGTTTTTT
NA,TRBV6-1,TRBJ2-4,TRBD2,CASSEYGGRTQYF,TGTGCCAGCAGTGAATACGGGGGGAGAACTCAGTACTTC
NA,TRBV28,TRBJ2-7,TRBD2,CASSSVSGGSYEQYF,TGTGCCAGCAGTTCCGTTTCGGGGGGCTCCTACGAGCAGTACTTC
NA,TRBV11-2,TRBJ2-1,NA,CASSLDLGPGFKQFF,TGTGCCAGCAGCTTAGATCTGGGTCCCGGGTTTAAGCAGTTCTTC
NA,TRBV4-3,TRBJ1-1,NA,CASSQEGLNTEAFF,TGCGCCAGCAGCCAAGAGGGTCTGAACACTGAAGCTTTCTTT
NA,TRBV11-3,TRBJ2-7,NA,CASSPTPYEQYF,TGTGCCAGCAGCCCGACTCCATACGAGCAGTACTTC
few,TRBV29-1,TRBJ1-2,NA,CSVEVEGGYTF,TGCAGCGTTGAAGTCGAGGGTGGCTACACCTTC
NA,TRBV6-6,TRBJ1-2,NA,CASSYPRRGANYGYTF,TGTGCCAGCAGTTACCCCCGGAGGGGAGCTAACTATGGCTACACCTTC
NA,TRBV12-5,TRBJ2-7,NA,CASGLDSGTYEQYF,TGTGCTAGTGGTTTGGACTCGGGAACCTACGAGCAGTACTTC
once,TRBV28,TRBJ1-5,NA,CASSPPGYSNQPQHF,TGTGCCAGCAGTCCCCCGGGCTATAGCAATCAGCCCCAGCATTTT
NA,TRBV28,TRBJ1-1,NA,CASSLLLEGDTEAFF,TGTGCCAGCAGTTTACTTTTGGAGGGAGACACTGAAGCTTTCTTT
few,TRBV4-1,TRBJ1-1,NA,CASSQFEQGLNTEAFF,TGCGCCAGCAGCCAATTCGAACAGGGCTTGAACACTGAAGCTTTCTTT
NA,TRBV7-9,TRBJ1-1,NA,CASSLAHGPRTEAFF,TGTGCCAGCAGCTTAGCGCACGGGCCGAGGACTGAAGCTTTCTTT
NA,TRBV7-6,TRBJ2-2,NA,CASREERANTGELFF,TGTGCCAGCCGTGAGGAGAGGGCCAACACCGGGGAGCTGTTTTTT
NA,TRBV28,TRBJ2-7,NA,CASSSPERVSYEQYF,TGTGCCAGCAGTTCCCCCGAGCGAGTCTCCTACGAGCAGTACTTC
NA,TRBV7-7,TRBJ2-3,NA,CASSRGRGRADTQYF,TGTGCTAGCAGCCGAGGCAGGGGGAGGGCAGATACGCAGTATTTT
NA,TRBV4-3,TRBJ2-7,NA,CASSQLDGDEQYF,TGCGCCAGCAGCCAACTCGACGGTGACGAGCAGTACTTC
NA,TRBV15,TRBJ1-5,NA,CATSYDLMGNQPQHF,TGTGCCACCAGCTACGACCTTATGGGCAATCAGCCCCAGCATTTT
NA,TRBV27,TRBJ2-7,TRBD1,CASSQWTGAIYEQYF,TGTGCCAGCAGTCAGTGGACAGGGGCTATCTACGAGCAGTACTTC
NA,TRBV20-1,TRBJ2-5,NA,CSAERETQYF,TGCAGTGCTGAGAGAGAGACCCAGTACTTC
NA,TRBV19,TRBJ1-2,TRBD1,CASSTLDRGLDGYTF,TGTGCCAGTAGTACCCTCGACAGGGGGCTGGATGGCTACACCTTC
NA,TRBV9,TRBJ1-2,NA,CASSVSGTTNYGYTF,TGTGCCAGCAGCGTGTCCGGGACTACTAACTATGGCTACACCTTC
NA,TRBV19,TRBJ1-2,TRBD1,CASSPDRVLDGYTF,TGTGCCAGTAGTCCGGACAGGGTTTTAGATGGCTACACCTTC
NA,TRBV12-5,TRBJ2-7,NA,CASGLAARSSYEQYF,TGTGCTAGTGGTTTAGCAGCACGGAGCTCCTACGAGCAGTACTTC
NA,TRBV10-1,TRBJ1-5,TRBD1,CARQGGRDQPQHF,TGCGCCCGACAGGGAGGCAGGGATCAGCCCCAGCATTTT
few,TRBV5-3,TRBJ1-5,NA,CASSLRGRDQPQHF,TGTGCCAGCAGCTTGCGGGGGCGCGATCAGCCCCAGCATTTT
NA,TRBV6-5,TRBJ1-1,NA,CASSYSAGRNTEAFF,TGTGCCAGCAGTTACTCGGCGGGGCGGAACACTGAAGCTTTCTTT
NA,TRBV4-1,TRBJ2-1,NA,CASSQDLHEQFF,TGCGCCAGCAGCCAAGATCTTCATGAGCAGTTCTTC
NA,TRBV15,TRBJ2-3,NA,CATSRAEFTDTQYF,TGTGCCACCAGCAGAGCCGAGTTTACAGATACGCAGTATTTT
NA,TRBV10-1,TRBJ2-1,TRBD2,CASSEVLAEDNEQFF,TGCGCCAGCAGTGAAGTCCTAGCGGAGGACAATGAGCAGTTCTTC